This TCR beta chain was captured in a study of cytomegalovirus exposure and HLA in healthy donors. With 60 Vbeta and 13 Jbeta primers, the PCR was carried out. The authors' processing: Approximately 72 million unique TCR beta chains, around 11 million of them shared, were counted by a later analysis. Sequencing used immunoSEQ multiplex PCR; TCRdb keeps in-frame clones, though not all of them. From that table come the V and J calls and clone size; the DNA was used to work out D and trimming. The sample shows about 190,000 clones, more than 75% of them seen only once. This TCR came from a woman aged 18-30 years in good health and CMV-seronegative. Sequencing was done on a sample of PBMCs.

The CDR3 DNA follows: TGTGCCAGCACCCAGGAACTAGCGGGTTCAGATACGCAGTATTTT. It yields the protein CASTQELAGSDTQYF. This chain links TRBV7-8 with TRBJ2-3; TRBD2 aligns across 9 bases. The CDR3 length is 15 residues. The junction had 9 bases not matched to a gene; V was cut back by 7 bases and J by 4 bases. Germline V gives CDR1 SGHVS, CDR2 FQNEAQ.